These 31 T cell receptor beta chains came from one sample sequenced in a study of identical twins. TCRdb recomputed calls from the 5' RACE reads with MiXCR, one row per CDR3 protein. The table lists some 500,000 distinct CDR3 sequences, 12% to 15% of them singletons. These same records also appear under a second study, on yellow fever vaccine responses in identical twins.

Sequencing was performed on CD4+ T cells sorted from blood. These receptors were taken from a young woman in good health.

This clonotype was seen ten or more times. The chain has TRBV20-1 and TRBJ2-3; a possible D gene is TRBD1 (6 bases). V was pared by 5 bases and J by 2 bases, with 17 bases between. Germline V CDR1 and CDR2: DFQATT, SNEGSKA (reference sequence). The CDR3 totals 15 residues. This CDR3 reads CSALGAHGNTDTQYF. CDR3 nucleotides: TGCAGTGCTTTGGGGGCCCACGGAAACACAGATACGCAGTATTTT.

This clonotype has a handful of counts. The chain links TRBV30 to TRBJ2-2, with 12 bases identical to TRBD1. After removal of 4 bases from V and 8 bases from J, the junction contained 5 bases not matched to a gene. Germline V CDR1 and CDR2: GTSNPN, SVGIG (reference sequence). The CDR3 extends over 14 amino acids. CDR3 protein: CAWNRDRGLGELFF. The CDR3 DNA is TGTGCCTGGAACCGGGACAGGGGGCTTGGGGAGCTGTTTTTT.

This clonotype occurred a few times. V and J are TRBV12-3 or TRBV12-4 and TRBJ1-1; D is uncertain. There are 14 residues in the CDR3. Trimming took off 5 bases at V and 4 bases at J, with 14 bases between the two ends. The CDR3 region is CASSNRGSATEAFF. CDR3 sequence (DNA): TGTGCCAGCAGTAACCGAGGGAGTGCCACTGAAGCTTTCTTT.

This clonotype was counted ten times or more. The rearrangement uses TRBV29-1 and TRBJ2-1; a weak D match, TRBD2 (6 bases). The germline V gene has CDR1 SQVTM and CDR2 ANQGSEA. The CDR3 spans 13 residues. V shed 7 bases and J shed 1 base, with 11 bases lying between them. CDR3 sequence reads: CSGGAESYNEQFF. CDR3 nucleotide sequence: TGCAGCGGCGGGGCGGAATCCTACAATGAGCAGTTCTTC.

A few counts support this clonotype. The chain carries TRBV11-2 and TRBJ1-1; perhaps TRBD1 as D (6 bases). CDR1 SGHAT and CDR2 FQNNGV come from the germline V gene. V lost 0 bases and J 11 bases, leaving 19 bases between the germline ends. The CDR3 runs 15 residues. The CDR3 coding sequence is TGTGCCAGCAGCTTAGAGGGGGGCGAGACGGGTCGGGCTTTCTTT. Translated: CASSLEGGETGRAFF.

This clonotype was counted between two and nine times. The V and J genes are TRBV4-1 and TRBJ1-5; possibly TRBD1 for D (6 bases). The germline V gene encodes CDR1 MGHRA and CDR2 YSYEKL. V was cut by 3 bases and J by 3 bases, with 9 bases left in between. The CDR3 extends over 14 amino acids. The CDR3 region is CASSQTGINQPQHF. CDR3 coding DNA: TGCGCCAGCAGCCAGACAGGCATCAATCAGCCCCAGCATTTT.

CDR3 sequence reads: CASSNRDTQYF. As DNA, the CDR3 is TGTGCCAGCAGTAACAGGGATACGCAGTATTTT. The chain uses TRBV6-5 and TRBJ2-3; a possible D gene is TRBD1 (5 bases). Germline V CDR1 and CDR2: MNHEY, SVGAGI. CDR3 length: 11 amino acids. Deletions cut 5 bases from V and 6 bases from J, with 6 bases between.

The chain recombines TRBV7-9 with TRBJ2-1, with TRBD2 matching 8 bases. V was pared by 3 bases and J by 4 bases, with 11 bases of the junction left unmatched. Germline CDR1 and CDR2: SEHNR and FQNEAQ (reference sequence). The length of the CDR3 is 17 residues. CDR3 loop: CASSFFAGGFGYNEQFF. As DNA, the CDR3 is TGTGCCAGCAGCTTTTTTGCGGGAGGATTCGGGTACAATGAGCAGTTCTTC.

This clonotype was seen only a few times. The chain links TRBV6-2 or TRBV6-3 to TRBJ2-2; 8 bases are shared with TRBD1. The CDR3 runs 14 residues. The germline V gene encodes CDR1 MNHEY and CDR2 SVGEGT. The trim removed 5 bases at V and 4 bases at J, leaving 3 bases unmatched. The CDR3 loop reads CASSKGQGTGELFF. The CDR3 nucleotides are TGTGCCAGCAGTAAAGGACAGGGCACCGGGGAGCTGTTTTTT.

This clonotype was observed a few times. The chain joins TRBV6-1 to TRBJ2-1, with TRBD1 as a possible D gene (5 bases). The CDR3 sequence is 16 residues long. The germline V gene encodes CDR1 MNHNS and CDR2 SASEGT. The germline V and J ends were trimmed by 5 bases and 3 bases, with 17 bases remaining between them. CDR3 amino acids: CASSPPAGQIYNEQFF. The CDR3 nucleotides are TGTGCCAGCAGTCCCCCCGCCGGACAAATCTACAATGAGCAGTTCTTC.

This clonotype appeared a few times. The V and J genes are TRBV12-3 or TRBV12-4 and TRBJ2-3, with D perhaps assigned TRBD1 or TRBD2 (6 bases each). CDR3 length equals 11 residues. Deletions cut 7 bases from V and 14 bases from J, with 16 bases between. The DNA for the CDR3 is TGTGCCAGCACCGGGGACCGGGGGCGGTATTTT. Amino acid sequence: CASTGDRGRYF.

The rearrangement joins TRBV7-2 to TRBJ2-4; D gene ambiguous. The CDR3 has 12 residues. V was trimmed by 6 bases and J by 8 bases, leaving 11 bases between them. CDR1 is SGHTA, CDR2 FQGNSA, per germline. This CDR3 is CASSTTLDIQYF. As DNA, the CDR3 is TGTGCCAGCAGTACGACCTTAGACATTCAGTACTTC.

In this sample, this clonotype turned up a few times. The chain joins TRBV5-1 to TRBJ2-5; D gene unclear. CDR1 and CDR2 (germline): SGHRS, YFSETQ. CDR3 length: 15 residues. Trimming pared 4 bases from V and 1 base from J, leaving 14 bases between. The chain's CDR3 is CASSTGNSFQETQYF. CDR3 coding DNA: TGCGCCAGCAGCACTGGCAACAGTTTCCAAGAGACCCAGTACTTC.

This clonotype was seen more than once but under ten times. The V call is TRBV28, the J call TRBJ1-5; no clear D. Germline CDR1 reads MDHEN; CDR2 reads SYDVKM. This CDR3 is built from 12 residues. The V end was cut by 7 bases, the J end by 5 bases, with 9 bases between. The CDR3 nucleotides read TGTGCCAGCACCGAAACCGATCAGCCCCAGCATTTT. The encoded protein is CASTETDQPQHF. Full variable domain (rest looked up from reference TRBV28 and TRBJ1-5): DVKVTQSSRYLVKRTGEKVFLECVQDMDHENMFWYRQDPGLGLRLIYFSYDVKMKEKGDIPEGYSVSREKKERFSLILESASTNQTSMYLCASTETDQPQHFGDGTRLSIL.

This clonotype was counted a few times. The rearrangement joins TRBV18 to TRBJ2-7, with 7 bases identical to TRBD1. This CDR3 is 14 amino acids long. Germline CDR1 is KGHSH and CDR2 is LQKENI. J was trimmed by 5 bases and V by 3 bases; bases with no gene match: 7. CDR3 sequence (DNA): TGTGCCAGCTCACCTAGGACAGGAATGAACGAGCAGTACTTC. This codes for CASSPRTGMNEQYF.

This clonotype was seen a few times. The V and J genes are TRBV3-1 and TRBJ2-7, with TRBD1 identical over 7 bases. Germline trimming cut 2 bases from V and 3 bases from J; bases unmatched to any gene: 4. The CDR3 is made up of 14 amino acids. CDR1 LGHDT and CDR2 YNNKEL come from the germline V gene (reference sequence). In nucleotides, the CDR3 is TGTGCCAGCAGCCAATTATCAGGGGGCTACGAGCAGTACTTC. Protein: CASSQLSGGYEQYF.

This clonotype was seen a few times. The chain links TRBV29-1 to TRBJ2-7; D is ambiguous. Per germline, CDR1 SQVTM and CDR2 ANQGSEA. This CDR3 contains 15 residues. Trimming removed 1 base at V and 4 bases at J, with 17 bases between. The CDR3 sequence: CSVEGLVPGLYEQYF. In DNA, the CDR3 is TGCAGCGTTGAAGGGCTCGTCCCCGGCCTATACGAGCAGTACTTC.

This clonotype was recorded at least ten times. V and J are TRBV2 and TRBJ2-3; D is ambiguous. Trimming pared 4 bases from V and 0 bases from J, leaving 8 bases between. Germline values: CDR1 SNHLY, CDR2 FYNNEI. The length of the CDR3 is 14 residues. In DNA form, the CDR3 reads TGTGCCAGCAGTGGTCTGTCGAGCACAGATACGCAGTATTTT. Its protein product is CASSGLSSTDTQYF.

The V and J genes are TRBV4-3 and TRBJ2-3, with TRBD2 matching over 12 bases. The CDR3 is 18 amino acids. V shed 3 bases and J 0 bases; nucleotides not matched to a gene: 7. Germline V gives CDR1 LGHNA, CDR2 YSLEER. The CDR3 is CASSQTSGRGGSTDTQYF. CDR3 coding DNA: TGCGCCAGCAGCCAGACTAGCGGGAGAGGCGGTAGCACAGATACGCAGTATTTT.

The gene calls are TRBV4-3 and TRBJ2-2; D uncertain. Per the germline V gene, CDR1 is LGHNA and CDR2 is YSLEER. The CDR3 totals 15 residues. Trimming shortened V by 0 bases and J by 1 base, and 6 bases separated the two germline ends. The CDR3 DNA reads as TGCGCCAGCAGCCAAGAATCAAGGAACACCGGGGAGCTGTTTTTT. This translates into CASSQESRNTGELFF.

V and J are TRBV28 and TRBJ1-3, with D uncertain. The ends were cut back, 6 bases at V and 4 bases at J, with 13 bases in the middle. The CDR3 extends over 14 amino acids. The germline gives CDR1 MDHEN, CDR2 SYDVKM. The CDR3 reads CASSLDRRGNTIYF. Written as DNA, the CDR3 is TGTGCCAGCAGCCTTGACCGAAGGGGAAACACCATATATTTT.

This clonotype came up a few times. The chain joins TRBV5-1 to TRBJ2-1; D not resolved. Trimming pared 0 bases from V and 9 bases from J, leaving 19 bases between. CDR1 is SGHRS and CDR2 is YFSETQ in the germline V gene. The CDR3 consists of 16 residues. The CDR3 DNA sequence: TGCGCCAGCAGCTTGGGGCAGACCGTGGGGTTGGGTGAGCAGTTCTTC. Protein product: CASSLGQTVGLGEQFF.

This clonotype was seen only a few times. The rearrangement uses TRBV7-2 and TRBJ2-1; 10 bases fit TRBD2. The CDR3 spans 15 residues. Germline values: CDR1 SGHTA, CDR2 FQGNSA. J was trimmed by 5 bases and V by 4 bases; bases with no gene match: 5. CDR3 DNA sequence: TGTGCCAGCAGCTCGTGGACTAGCGGCAACAATGAGCAGTTCTTC. Protein sequence: CASSSWTSGNNEQFF.

This clonotype appeared many times. The chain carries TRBV20-1 and TRBJ2-7; 8 bases align to TRBD1. The CDR3 has 14 residues. Trimming cost V 3 bases and J 4 bases; bases outside gene matches: 8. Germline CDR1 reads DFQATT; CDR2 reads SNEGSKA (reference sequence). CDR3 region: CSARVDRDSYEQYF. CDR3 in DNA: TGCAGTGCTAGGGTGGACAGGGACAGTTACGAGCAGTACTTC.

The chain combines TRBV10-2 with TRBJ2-3; TRBD1 matches 11 bases. Germline CDR1 and CDR2: WSHSY and SAAADI. The CDR3 has 15 residues. V lost 7 bases, J lost 2 bases, and 5 bases stayed unmatched. DNA of the CDR3: TGCGCCAGCAAGAGGACAGGGGGCATCACAGATACGCAGTATTTT. It yields the protein CASKRTGGITDTQYF.

J is TRBJ2-1 and V is TRBV7-9; a possible D gene is TRBD1 (5 bases). CDR1 is SEHNR and CDR2 is FQNEAQ in the germline V gene (reference sequence). The V end was cut by 1 base, the J end by 9 bases, with 16 bases between. This CDR3 spans 15 amino acids. CDR3 in amino acids: CASSLGQSPIFEQFF. CDR3 coding DNA: TGTGCCAGCAGCTTAGGACAGTCTCCGATTTTTGAGCAGTTCTTC.

This clonotype was seen more than once but under ten times. CDR3 sequence reads: CASSEESQGTGELFF. The CDR3 bases are TGCGCCAGCAGCGAAGAGAGCCAGGGTACCGGGGAGCTGTTTTTT. The gene calls are TRBV5-1 and TRBJ2-2, with D maybe TRBD1 (5 bases). CDR3 length: 15 residues. Per the germline V gene, CDR1 is SGHRS and CDR2 is YFSETQ. V lost 4 bases, J lost 5 bases, and 15 bases lay in between.

This clonotype was observed many times. This chain uses TRBV18 with TRBJ2-3; D uncertain. Between the trimmed V and J ends, which lost 8 bases and 2 bases, there was a span of 11 bases. The germline V gene has CDR1 KGHSH and CDR2 LQKENI. The CDR3 sequence is 13 residues long. The CDR3 sequence is CASSPPTTDTQYF. The CDR3 nucleotides are TGTGCCAGCAGCCCACCTACCACAGATACGCAGTATTTT.

This clonotype came up a few times. The chain is built from TRBV7-9 and TRBJ1-2; no definite D call. The germline gives CDR1 SEHNR, CDR2 FQNEAQ (reference sequence). V was trimmed by 5 bases and J by 2 bases, leaving 6 bases between them. This CDR3 has 12 amino acids. The CDR3 sequence: CASSPTNYGYTF. CDR3 coding DNA: TGTGCCAGCAGCCCTACAAACTATGGCTACACCTTC.

This clonotype was observed a few times. The chain carries TRBV2 and TRBJ2-3, with TRBD1 matching 9 bases. The trim removed 6 bases at V and 2 bases at J, leaving 3 bases unmatched. The germline CDR1 and CDR2 sequences are SNHLY and FYNNEI. There are 14 residues in the CDR3. CDR3 DNA: TGTGCCAGCAGGGGGACAGGGACCACAGATACGCAGTATTTT. Its protein is CASRGTGTTDTQYF. Looking up the rest from reference TRBV2 and TRBJ2-3 gives the full variable domain: EPEVTQTPSHQVTQMGQEVILRCVPISNHLYFYWYRQILGQKVEFLVSFYNNEISEKSEIFDDQFSVERPDGSNFTLKIRSTKLEDSAMYFCASRGTGTTDTQYFGPGTRLTVL.

This clonotype appeared a few times. V is TRBV5-1 and J is TRBJ2-7, with 8 bases fitting TRBD1. CDR3 length: 16 residues. V shed 4 bases and J 0 bases; nucleotides not matched to a gene: 9. Germline V lookup: CDR1 SGHRS, CDR2 YFSETQ. Here the CDR3 reads CASSLTGQGLSYEQYF. The CDR3 DNA reads TGCGCCAGCAGCCTTACTGGACAGGGCCTCTCCTACGAGCAGTACTTC. Combining the CDR3 with reference TRBV5-1 and TRBJ2-7 gives the whole variable domain KAGVTQTPRYLIKTRGQQVTLSCSPISGHRSVSWYQQTPGQGLQFLFEYFSETQRNKGNFPGRFSGRQFSNSRSEMNVSTLELGDSALYLCASSLTGQGLSYEQYFGPGTRLTVT.